This record looks at one T cell receptor beta chain sequence and its context. What it binds is unknown. Per germline, CDR1 MDHEN and CDR2 SYDVKM. This CDR3 comprises 16 residues. Trimming cost V 8 bases and J 4 bases, with 21 bases left between them. The data originate from a study of radiation and T cells in renal cell carcinoma. Study conclusions and caveats: Top tumor clonotypes rose in blood 2 weeks post-radiation, then contracted.

Measured with immunoSEQ multiplex PCR; TCRdb has only the in-frame clones, and not every one. Of roughly 100,000 clones in the sample, more than 65% were seen once. The sample's time point: blood 4 weeks post-SBRT, at nephrectomy. Documented treatment: 15 Gy SBRT to primary tumor, nephrectomy 4 weeks later. This renal cell carcinoma was of the clear cell type. The sequencing used blood, collected from a patient whose treatment included radiotherapy and nephrectomy. The chain carries TRBV28 and TRBJ2-1, with D possibly TRBD2 on 6 matching bases. The sequence was obtained from a man in his sixties with renal cell carcinoma. CDR3: CASSVYRRERYNEQFF. The CDR3 DNA is TGTGCCAGCTCAGTTTATAGACGGGAGAGATACAATGAGCAGTTCTTC.